This T cell receptor (beta chain) originates from a study of blood T cells in healthy people across ages (dated by TCRdb to the mid-2010s). At the level of the whole study: Template switching captured roughly one uniquely barcoded TCR beta cDNA molecule per two T cells in model experiments. The study measured age-related changes in TCR beta repertoire diversity using deep sequencing normalized with unique cDNA molecular identifiers. The study analyzed two additional independent replicas of 1 million unique cDNA reads from the same blood draw for two donors, one aged 18 to 29 and one aged 80 or older. To avoid experimental bias, donors of different ages were spread randomly across the sequencing lanes. The donors were split into four age groups: young (average about 15 years), middle-aged (roughly 42), aged (more than 60) and long-lived (under 85). Study-wide conclusions, independent of this receptor: The long-lived group showed more naive CD4+ T cells, fewer expanded clones and increased TCR diversity than the aged group, suggesting age selection. Observed TCR beta diversity per million T cells fell roughly linearly with age, and a significant reduction was already apparent by age roughly 40. The percentage of naive T cells measured by flow cytometry correlated strongly with observed TCR beta diversity. Donor CMV infection status was unknown, potentially confounding age-related changes in expanded clonotypes. Because profiling used bulk unsorted PBMCs, naive and antigen-experienced compartments could not be compared conclusively. Estimates of total diversity based on one million sequenced T cells were regarded as lower bounds and as underestimates.

Library construction relied on 5' RACE. These reads were obtained on an Illumina HiSeq 2500. A second 7 to 11 cycle PCR used a sample-barcoded 5' primer and a J-beta primer mix. A unique molecular identifier was introduced onto each TCR beta cDNA molecule by a template-switch 5' adaptor carrying 12 random nucleotides. Each sample yielded at least 2.5 million CDR3-containing paired-end reads. The Mint cDNA synthesis kit, primed by a TRBC-specific oligonucleotide, was used to synthesize first-strand cDNA from all RNA. Following uracil-DNA glycosylase treatment, all cDNA underwent a first 18-cycle PCR with the universal primers M1SS and BC2_uni_R. Per the source publication's procedure: Each sample was normalized by randomly selecting 1 million high-quality reads, each carrying a distinct molecular identifier. Reads sharing molecular identifiers were discarded rather than binned into consensus sequences. MiTCR, run with a Q25 quality threshold and the strictest error-elimination algorithm, handled CDR3 identification, clonotype clustering and error correction. Lower-bound total TCR beta diversity was estimated with a nonparametric unseen species model using Euler transformation. TCRdb reworked the public reads: Q25 trimming with fastp, MiXCR clone assembly, productive beta chains retained. A single entry per CDR3 protein holds the most common genes and DNA from its merged rows. The V and J calls come from TCRdb's annotation, not from the publication. A total of about a million distinct CDR3 sequences appear in this sample, about 53% of them only once. The ten largest clones add up to about a fifth of the sample.

Turning to this clonotype: This clone's antigen is unknown. No base quality values were provided; no much bigger clone lies one nucleotide off.

The donors were around 39 Caucasian individuals from Russia, aged roughly 6 to 95 years, who were systemically healthy. Each donor gave ten milliliters of peripheral blood, collected into EDTA-treated Vacutainer tubes. Ficoll-Paque density-gradient centrifugation was used to isolate PBMCs, with at least 6.5 million per sample. Trizol reagent was used to extract total RNA from PBMCs, with at least 5.5 micrograms per sample. Naive CD45RAhigh/CD27high T cell percentages were measured by flow cytometry on a PBMC aliquot from every donor. From the cysteine up to the phenylalanine, the CDR3 has a length of 14 residues. Of all the DNA, just the CDR3 is kept, 42 bases in frame from base 1. The V and J ends are trimmed by 4 bases and 5 bases, leaving 12 bases between them. According to the germline V gene, CDR1 reads MRHNA and CDR2 reads SNTAGT.

This TCR came from a woman aged 60-70 years in good health. The sample was blood. The rearrangement joined TRBV6-4 to TRBJ2-1; a tentative D call is TRBD1 (6 bases match). The nucleotide sequence is given as TGTGCCAGCAGTGTCACCCGGGACAACAATGAGCAGTTCTTC. It translates as CASSVTRDNNEQFF.